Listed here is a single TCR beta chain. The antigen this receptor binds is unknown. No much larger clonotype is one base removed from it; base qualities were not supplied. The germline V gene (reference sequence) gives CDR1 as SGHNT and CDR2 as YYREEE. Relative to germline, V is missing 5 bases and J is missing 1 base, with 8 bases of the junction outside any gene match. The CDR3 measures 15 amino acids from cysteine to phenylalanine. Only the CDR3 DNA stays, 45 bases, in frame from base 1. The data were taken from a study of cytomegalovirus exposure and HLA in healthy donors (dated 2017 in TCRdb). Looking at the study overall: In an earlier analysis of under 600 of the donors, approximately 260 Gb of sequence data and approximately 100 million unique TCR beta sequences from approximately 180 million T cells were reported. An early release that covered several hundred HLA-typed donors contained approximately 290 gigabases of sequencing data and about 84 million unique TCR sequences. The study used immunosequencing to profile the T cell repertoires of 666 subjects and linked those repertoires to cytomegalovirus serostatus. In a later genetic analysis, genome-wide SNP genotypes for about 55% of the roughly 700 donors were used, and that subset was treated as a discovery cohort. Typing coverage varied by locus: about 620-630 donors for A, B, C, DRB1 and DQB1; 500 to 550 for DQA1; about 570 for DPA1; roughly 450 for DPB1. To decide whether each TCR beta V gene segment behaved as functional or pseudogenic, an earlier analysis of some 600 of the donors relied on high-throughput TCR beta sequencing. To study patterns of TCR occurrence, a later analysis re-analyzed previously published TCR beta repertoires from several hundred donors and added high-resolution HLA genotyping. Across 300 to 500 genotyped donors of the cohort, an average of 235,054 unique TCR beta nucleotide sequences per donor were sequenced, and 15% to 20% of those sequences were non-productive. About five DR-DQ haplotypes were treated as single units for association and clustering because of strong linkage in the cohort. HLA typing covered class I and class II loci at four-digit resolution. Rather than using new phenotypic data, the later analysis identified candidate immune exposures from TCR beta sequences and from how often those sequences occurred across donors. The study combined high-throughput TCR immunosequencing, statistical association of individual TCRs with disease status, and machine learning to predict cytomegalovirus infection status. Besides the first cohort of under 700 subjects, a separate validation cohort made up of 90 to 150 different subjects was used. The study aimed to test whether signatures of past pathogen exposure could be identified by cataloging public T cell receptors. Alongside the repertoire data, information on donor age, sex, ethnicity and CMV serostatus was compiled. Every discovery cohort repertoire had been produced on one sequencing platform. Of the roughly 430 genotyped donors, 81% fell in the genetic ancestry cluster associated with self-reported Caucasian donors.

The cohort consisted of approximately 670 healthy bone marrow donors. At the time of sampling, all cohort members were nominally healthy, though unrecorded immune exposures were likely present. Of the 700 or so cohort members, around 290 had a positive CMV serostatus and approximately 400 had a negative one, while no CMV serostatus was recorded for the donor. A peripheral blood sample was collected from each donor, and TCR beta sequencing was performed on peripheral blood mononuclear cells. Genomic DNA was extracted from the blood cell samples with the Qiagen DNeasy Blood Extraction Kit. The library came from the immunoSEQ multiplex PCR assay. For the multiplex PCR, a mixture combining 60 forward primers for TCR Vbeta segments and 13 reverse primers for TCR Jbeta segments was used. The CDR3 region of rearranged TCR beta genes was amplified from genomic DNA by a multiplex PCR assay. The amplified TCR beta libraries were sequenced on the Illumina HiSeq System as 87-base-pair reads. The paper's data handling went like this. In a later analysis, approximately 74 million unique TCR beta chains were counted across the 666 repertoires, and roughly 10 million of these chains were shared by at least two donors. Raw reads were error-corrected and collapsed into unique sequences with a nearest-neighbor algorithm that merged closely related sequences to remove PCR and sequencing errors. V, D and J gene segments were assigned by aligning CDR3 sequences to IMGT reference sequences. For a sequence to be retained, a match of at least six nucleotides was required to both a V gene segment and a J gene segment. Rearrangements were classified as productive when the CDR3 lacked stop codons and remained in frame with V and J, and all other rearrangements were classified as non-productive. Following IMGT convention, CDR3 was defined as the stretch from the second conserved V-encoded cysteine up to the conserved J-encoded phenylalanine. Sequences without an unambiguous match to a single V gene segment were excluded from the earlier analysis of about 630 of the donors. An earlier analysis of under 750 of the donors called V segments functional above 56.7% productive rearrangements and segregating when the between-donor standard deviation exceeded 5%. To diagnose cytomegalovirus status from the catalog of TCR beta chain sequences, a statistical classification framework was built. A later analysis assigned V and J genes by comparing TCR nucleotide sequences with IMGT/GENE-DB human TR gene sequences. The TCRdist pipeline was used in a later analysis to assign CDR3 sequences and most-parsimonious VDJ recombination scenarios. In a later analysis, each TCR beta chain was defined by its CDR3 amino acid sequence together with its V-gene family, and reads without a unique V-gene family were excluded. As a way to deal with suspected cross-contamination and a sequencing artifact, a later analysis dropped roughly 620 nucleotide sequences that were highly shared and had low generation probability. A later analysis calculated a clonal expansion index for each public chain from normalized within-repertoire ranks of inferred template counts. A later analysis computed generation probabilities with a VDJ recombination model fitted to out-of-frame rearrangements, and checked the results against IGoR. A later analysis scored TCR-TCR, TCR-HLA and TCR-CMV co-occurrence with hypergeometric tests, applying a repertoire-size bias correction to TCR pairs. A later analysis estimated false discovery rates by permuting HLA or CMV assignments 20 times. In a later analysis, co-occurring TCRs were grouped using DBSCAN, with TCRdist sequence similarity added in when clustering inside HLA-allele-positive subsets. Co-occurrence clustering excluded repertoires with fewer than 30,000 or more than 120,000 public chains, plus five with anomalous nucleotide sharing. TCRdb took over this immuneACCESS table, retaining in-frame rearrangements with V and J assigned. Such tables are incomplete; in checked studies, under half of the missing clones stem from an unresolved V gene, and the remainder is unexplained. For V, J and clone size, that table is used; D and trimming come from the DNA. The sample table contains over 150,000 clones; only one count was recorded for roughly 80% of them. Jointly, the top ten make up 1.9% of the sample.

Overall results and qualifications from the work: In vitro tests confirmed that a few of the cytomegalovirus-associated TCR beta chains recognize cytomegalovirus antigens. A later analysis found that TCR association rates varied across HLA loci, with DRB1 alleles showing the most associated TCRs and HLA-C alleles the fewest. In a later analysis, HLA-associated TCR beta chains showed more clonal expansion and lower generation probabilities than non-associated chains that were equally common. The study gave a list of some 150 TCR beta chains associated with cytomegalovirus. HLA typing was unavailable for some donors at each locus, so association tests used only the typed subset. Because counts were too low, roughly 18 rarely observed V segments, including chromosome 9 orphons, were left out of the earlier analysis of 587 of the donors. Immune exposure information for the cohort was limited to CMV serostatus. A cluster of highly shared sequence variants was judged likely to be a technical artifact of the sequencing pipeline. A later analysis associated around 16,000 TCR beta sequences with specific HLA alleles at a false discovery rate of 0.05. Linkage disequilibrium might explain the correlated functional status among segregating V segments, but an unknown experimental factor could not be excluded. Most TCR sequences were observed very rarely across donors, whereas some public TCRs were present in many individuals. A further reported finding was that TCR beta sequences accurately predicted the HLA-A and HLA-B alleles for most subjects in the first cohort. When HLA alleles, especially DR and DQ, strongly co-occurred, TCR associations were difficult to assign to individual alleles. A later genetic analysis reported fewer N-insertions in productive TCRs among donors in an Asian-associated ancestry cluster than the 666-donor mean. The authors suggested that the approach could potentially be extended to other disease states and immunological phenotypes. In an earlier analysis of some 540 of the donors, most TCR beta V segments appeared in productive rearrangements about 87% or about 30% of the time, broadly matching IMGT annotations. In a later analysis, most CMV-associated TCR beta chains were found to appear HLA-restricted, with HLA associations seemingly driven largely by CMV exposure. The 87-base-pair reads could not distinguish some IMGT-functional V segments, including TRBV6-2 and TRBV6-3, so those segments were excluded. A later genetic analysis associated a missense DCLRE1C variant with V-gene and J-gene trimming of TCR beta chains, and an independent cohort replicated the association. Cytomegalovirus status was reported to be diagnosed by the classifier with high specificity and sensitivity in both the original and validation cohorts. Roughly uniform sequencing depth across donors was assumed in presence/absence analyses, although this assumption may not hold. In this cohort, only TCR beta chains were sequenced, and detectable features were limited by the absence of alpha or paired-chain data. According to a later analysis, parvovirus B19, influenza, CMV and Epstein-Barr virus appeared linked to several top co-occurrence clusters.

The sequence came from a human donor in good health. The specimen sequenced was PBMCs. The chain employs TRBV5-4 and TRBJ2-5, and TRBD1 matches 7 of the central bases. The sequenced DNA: TGTGCCAGCAGTTCACCGGGACAGACCCAAGAGACCCAGTACTTC. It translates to CASSSPGQTQETQYF.